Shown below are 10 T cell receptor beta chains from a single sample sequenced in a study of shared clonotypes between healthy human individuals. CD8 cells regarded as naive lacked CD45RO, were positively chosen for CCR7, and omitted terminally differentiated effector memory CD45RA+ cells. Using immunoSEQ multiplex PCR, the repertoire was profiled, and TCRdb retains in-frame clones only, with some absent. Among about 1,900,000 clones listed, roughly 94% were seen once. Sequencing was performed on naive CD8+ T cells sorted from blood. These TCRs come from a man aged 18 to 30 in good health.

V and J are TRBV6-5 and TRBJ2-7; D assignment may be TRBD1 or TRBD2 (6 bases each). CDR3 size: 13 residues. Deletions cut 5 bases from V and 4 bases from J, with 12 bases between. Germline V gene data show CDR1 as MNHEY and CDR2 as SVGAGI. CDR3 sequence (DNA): TGTGCCAGCAGTGCGGGACATCCTTACGAGCAGTACTTC. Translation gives CASSAGHPYEQYF.

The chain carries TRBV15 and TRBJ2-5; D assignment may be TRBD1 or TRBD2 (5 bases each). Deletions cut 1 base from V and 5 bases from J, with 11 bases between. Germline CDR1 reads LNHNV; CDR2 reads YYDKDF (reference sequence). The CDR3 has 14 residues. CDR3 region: CATSRVVGVETQYF. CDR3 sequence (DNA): TGTGCCACCAGCAGAGTGGTGGGGGTGGAGACCCAGTACTTC.

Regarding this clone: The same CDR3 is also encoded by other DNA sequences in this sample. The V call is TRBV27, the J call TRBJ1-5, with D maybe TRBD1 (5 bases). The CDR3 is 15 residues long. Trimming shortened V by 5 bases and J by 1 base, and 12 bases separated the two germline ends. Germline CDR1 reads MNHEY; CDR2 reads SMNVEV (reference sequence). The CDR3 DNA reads TGTGCCAGCAGTCCTGGGACGGTAAGCAATCAGCCCCAGCATTTT. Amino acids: CASSPGTVSNQPQHF.

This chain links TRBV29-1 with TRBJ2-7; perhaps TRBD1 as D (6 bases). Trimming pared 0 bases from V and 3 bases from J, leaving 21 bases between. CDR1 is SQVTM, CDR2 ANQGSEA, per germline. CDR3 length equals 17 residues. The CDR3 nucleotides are TGCAGCGTTGAAGATCGCTGGAGCCCCGAGGGGGACTACGAGCAGTACTTC. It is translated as CSVEDRWSPEGDYEQYF.

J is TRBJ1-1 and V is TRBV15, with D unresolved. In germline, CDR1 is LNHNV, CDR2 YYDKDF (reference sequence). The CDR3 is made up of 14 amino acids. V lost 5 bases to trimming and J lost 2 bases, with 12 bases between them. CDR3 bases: TGTGCCACCAGCTATTGGACCTATAACACTGAAGCTTTCTTT. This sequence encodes CATSYWTYNTEAFF.

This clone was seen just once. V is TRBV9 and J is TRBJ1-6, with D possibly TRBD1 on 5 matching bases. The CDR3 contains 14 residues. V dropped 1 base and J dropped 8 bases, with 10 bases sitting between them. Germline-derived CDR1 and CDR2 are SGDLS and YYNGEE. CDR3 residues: CASSVRQGDSPLHF. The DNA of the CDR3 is TGTGCCAGCAGCGTAAGGCAGGGAGATTCACCCCTCCACTTT.

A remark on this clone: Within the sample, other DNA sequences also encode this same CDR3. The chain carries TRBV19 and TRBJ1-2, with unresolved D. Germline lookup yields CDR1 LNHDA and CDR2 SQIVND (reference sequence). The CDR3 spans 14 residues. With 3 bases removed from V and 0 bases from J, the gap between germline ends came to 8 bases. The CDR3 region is CASSIGGANYGYTF. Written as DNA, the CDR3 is TGTGCCAGTAGTATCGGCGGCGCTAACTATGGCTACACCTTC.

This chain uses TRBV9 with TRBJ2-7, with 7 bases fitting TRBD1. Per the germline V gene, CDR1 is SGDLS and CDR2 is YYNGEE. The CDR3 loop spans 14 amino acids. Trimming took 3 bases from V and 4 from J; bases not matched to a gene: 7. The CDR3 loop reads CASSAPSRGYEQYF. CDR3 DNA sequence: TGTGCCAGCAGCGCGCCATCCAGGGGGTACGAGCAGTACTTC.

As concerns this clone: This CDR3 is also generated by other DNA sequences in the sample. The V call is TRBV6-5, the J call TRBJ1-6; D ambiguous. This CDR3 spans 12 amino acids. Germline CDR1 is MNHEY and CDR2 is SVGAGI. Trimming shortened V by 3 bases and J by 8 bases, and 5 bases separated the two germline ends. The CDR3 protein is CASSYRDSPLHF. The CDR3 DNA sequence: TGTGCCAGCAGTTATAGGGATTCACCCCTCCACTTT.

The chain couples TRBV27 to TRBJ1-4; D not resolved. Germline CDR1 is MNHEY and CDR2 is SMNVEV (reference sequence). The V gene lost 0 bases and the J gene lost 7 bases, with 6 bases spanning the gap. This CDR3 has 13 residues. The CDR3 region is CASSLSGIEKLFF. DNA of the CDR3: TGTGCCAGCAGTTTATCGGGGATTGAAAAACTGTTTTTT.